The clone carrying this TCR beta chain was found a few times. Its antigen is currently unknown. The data were produced by immunoSEQ multiplex PCR, yet TCRdb's version contains in-frame clones alone and is incomplete. The profile covers 350,000 to 550,000 clones, with 89% appearing a single time and about 2.5% taken by the ten largest. This entry comes from a study of Ad26.COV2.S vaccination and SARS-CoV-2 variants. General study findings and limits: From the TCR breadth and depth analyses, total T cell responses may have been underestimated. Vaccinees showed greater spike-specific TCR breadth than placebo recipients.

Trimming took 2 bases from V and 5 from J, leaving 9 bases between them. The CDR3 is 13 amino acids. Germline V gene data show CDR1 as SSHAT and CDR2 as FNYEAQ (reference sequence). Treatment defined: over 15 received Ad26.COV2.S at low or high dose, single or two shots; 5 received placebo; per-sample allocation not given. After the first vaccine or placebo injection, samples were drawn on day 63. The sequencing here drew on peripheral blood, taken in a trial of Ad26.COV2.S vaccine versus placebo. The TCR originated in a person aged 18-65 years who received the Ad26.COV2.S COVID-19 vaccine or a placebo. This sequence joins TRBV7-7 and TRBJ1-1, with TRBD1 as a possible D gene (6 bases). CDR3 in amino acids: CASSLYRGTEAFF. The DNA of the CDR3 is TGTGCCAGCAGCTTATATAGGGGGACTGAAGCTTTCTTT. The full variable domain, rest sourced from reference TRBV7-7 and TRBJ1-1, is GAGVSQSPRYKVTKRGQDVTLRCDPISSHATLYWYQQALGQGPEFLTYFNYEAQPDKSGLPSDRFSAERPEGSISTLTIQRTEQRDSAMYRCASSLYRGTEAFFGQGTRLTVV.